This TCR beta chain is drawn from a study of blood T cell repertoires in COVID-19. Overall study context: Italy, Spain and the United States were the sources of the convalescent and acute COVID-19 samples. T cells, B-cell-depleted T cells, or PBMCs supplied cDNA or gDNA.

This CDR3 contains 16 residues. Looked up from germline, CDR1 is SGHVS and CDR2 is FNYEAQ. J gave up 7 bases and V 5 bases, and 11 bases lay outside the gene matches. Original processing notes: Researchers report that nucleated cell counts were estimated from reference gene primer amplification. TCRdb's table, derived via immunoSEQ multiplex PCR, lists solely in-frame clones and lacks some. The D gene and trimming were derived from the DNA, and the V and J assignments and clone size from that table. The table includes 150,000 to 200,000 clones, around nine tenths detected once. The chain has TRBV7-6 and TRBJ1-6, with 7 positions matching TRBD1. Sequencing was performed on peripheral blood. The origin of this receptor is a woman aged 70-85 years with COVID-19, enrolled during active disease. CDR3 coding DNA: TGTGCCAGCAGCCCCCGGACAGGAGCTACCAATTCACCCCTCCACTTT. This translates into CASSPRTGATNSPLHF.